This T cell receptor (beta chain) was identified during a study of blood T cells in healthy people across ages. Healthy Caucasian individuals from Russia aged 6 to 90 were enrolled as donors. This clonotype was seen only a few times. Through a sample-barcoded 5' primer and a J-beta primer mix, a second PCR was run for roughly 7 to 12 cycles. The authors tagged each cDNA molecule using a template-switch adaptor with 12 random nucleotides. TCRdb redid the calling of the 5' RACE reads with MiXCR, one entry per CDR3 protein. Counted here are roughly 500,000 distinct CDR3 sequences, under 30% occurring once; the ten biggest clones make up around 10%. The data also belong to a second study, concerning T cells of mothers and their children.

The clonotype comes from a boy younger than 18 in good health. Sequencing was performed on blood.

The CDR3 reads CASSRDGGYTF. Written as DNA, the CDR3 is TGTGCCAGCAGTAGGGACGGAGGCTACACCTTC. The chain has TRBV12-3 or TRBV12-4 and TRBJ1-2, with a possible D match to TRBD1 (5 bases). Trimming shortened V by 5 bases and J by 8 bases, and 9 bases separated the two germline ends. The CDR3 extends over 11 amino acids.